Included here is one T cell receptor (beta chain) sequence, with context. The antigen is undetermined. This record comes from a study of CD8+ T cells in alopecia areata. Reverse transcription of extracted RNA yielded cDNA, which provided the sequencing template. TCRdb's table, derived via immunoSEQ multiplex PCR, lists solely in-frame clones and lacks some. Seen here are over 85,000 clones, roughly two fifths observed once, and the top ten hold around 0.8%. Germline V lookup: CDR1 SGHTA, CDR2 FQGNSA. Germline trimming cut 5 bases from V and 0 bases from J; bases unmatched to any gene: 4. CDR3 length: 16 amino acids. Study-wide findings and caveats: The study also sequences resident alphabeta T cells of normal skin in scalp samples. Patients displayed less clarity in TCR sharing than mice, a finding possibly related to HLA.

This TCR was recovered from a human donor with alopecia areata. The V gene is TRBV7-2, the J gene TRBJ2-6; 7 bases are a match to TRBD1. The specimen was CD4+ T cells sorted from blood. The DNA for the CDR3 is TGTGCCAGCAGCCTCAGGACAGGCTCTGGGGCCAACGTCCTGACTTTC. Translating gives CASSLRTGSGANVLTF. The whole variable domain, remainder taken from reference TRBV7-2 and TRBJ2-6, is GAGVSQSPSNKVTEKGKDVELRCDPISGHTALYWYRQSLGQGLEFLIYFQGNSAPDKSGLPSDRFSAERTGGSVSTLTIQRTQQEDSAVYLCASSLRTGSGANVLTFGAGSRLTVL.